The 22 T cell receptor beta chains listed next were all sequenced from one sample in a study of shared clonotypes between healthy human individuals. Generated by immunoSEQ multiplex PCR, the TCRdb table keeps only in-frame clones and is missing some. The table has about 2.3 million clones, around 93% seen once. The sequenced sample consisted of naive CD4+ T cells from PBMCs. Documented subset: CD45RA+ positively selected. These receptor sequences come from a man younger than 35 in good health. Some clones in this sample may be carry-over from other donors' samples.

The rearrangement links TRBV7-2 to TRBJ1-1, with TRBD1 identical over 7 bases. Germline V gene data show CDR1 as SGHTA and CDR2 as FQGNSA. The CDR3 spans 15 residues. Trimming at V came to 5 bases and at J to 5 bases, leaving 11 bases not matched to a gene. CDR3 DNA: TGTGCCAGCAGCCCGCAGGGGGTTGGTTGGACTGAAGCTTTCTTT. This sequence encodes CASSPQGVGWTEAFF.

Of note for this clone: Other DNA variants within this sample encode the same CDR3. The chain combines TRBV6-1 with TRBJ2-2; either TRBD1 or TRBD2 may supply D (6 bases each). V lost 5 bases and J 1 base, leaving 11 bases between the germline ends. The V gene's germline CDR1 is MNHNS and CDR2 SASEGT. The CDR3 is 15 amino acids. The CDR3 DNA follows: TGTGCCAGCAGTCTCCGGGGGCAGAACACCGGGGAGCTGTTTTTT. It specifies CASSLRGQNTGELFF.

CDR3 nucleotides: TGTGCCAGCAGTCTTGAACGTGGGGGCTCTGGGGCCAACGTCCTGACTTTC. This translates into CASSLERGGSGANVLTF. The chain combines TRBV5-4 with TRBJ2-6, with D perhaps given as TRBD1 or TRBD2 (5 bases each). CDR1 and CDR2 from the germline V gene are SGHNT and YYREEE (reference sequence). V lost 5 bases and J lost 0, with 15 bases in between. The CDR3 spans 17 residues.

V and J are TRBV6-1 and TRBJ2-5; 12 bases fit TRBD1. Unmatched junction bases numbered 5, after V lost 6 bases and J lost 6 bases. CDR1 and CDR2 (germline): MNHNS, SASEGT. This CDR3 spans 14 amino acids. CDR3 in amino acids: CASRGQGAGKTQYF. CDR3 sequence (DNA): TGTGCCAGCAGGGGACAGGGGGCTGGAAAGACCCAGTACTTC.

CDR3 residues: CAWSPGRNEQFF. DNA for the CDR3: TGTGCCTGGAGCCCCGGACGGAATGAGCAGTTCTTC. The rearrangement uses TRBV30 and TRBJ2-1; no definite D call. CDR3 length: 12 amino acids. From germline, CDR1 is GTSNPN and CDR2 SVGIG (reference sequence). Deletions cut 3 bases from V and 7 bases from J, with 10 bases between.

The J gene is TRBJ2-5, the V gene TRBV19, with D perhaps TRBD2 (5 bases). Germline CDR1 and CDR2: LNHDA and SQIVND (reference sequence). The V and J ends lost 4 bases and 5 bases respectively, with 14 bases between them. The CDR3 extends over 14 amino acids. The CDR3, as DNA: TGTGCCAGTAGTACCCGGCCCTCGGGGGAGACCCAGTACTTC. It is translated as CASSTRPSGETQYF.

With respect to this clone: This specimen includes other DNA sequences encoding the same CDR3. The chain recombines TRBV5-1 with TRBJ2-3; D gene unclear. Germline CDR1 and CDR2: SGHRS and YFSETQ. V was clipped by 2 bases and J by 6 bases, with 7 bases between them. The CDR3 totals 12 residues. This chain's CDR3 is CASSFPPDTQYF. The CDR3 region has the DNA TGCGCCAGCAGCTTTCCCCCGGATACGCAGTATTTT.

V gene TRBV5-1 combines with J gene TRBJ2-3; weak D call: TRBD1 (6 bases). V was shortened by 4 bases and J by 4 bases, with 13 bases between the two germline ends. Germline CDR1 is SGHRS and CDR2 is YFSETQ. The CDR3 extends over 14 amino acids. The CDR3 DNA is TGCGCCAGCAGCATGGACACAGGGCCAGATACGCAGTATTTT. Translation: CASSMDTGPDTQYF.

The gene calls are TRBV5-1 and TRBJ2-4; 7 bases line up with TRBD1. Germline lookup yields CDR1 SGHRS and CDR2 YFSETQ. The CDR3 is made up of 14 amino acids. Trimming at V came to 6 bases and at J to 9 bases, leaving 12 bases not matched to a gene. This chain's CDR3 is CASTPDRFYGIQYF. The CDR3 region has the DNA TGCGCCAGCACTCCGGACAGGTTTTATGGCATTCAGTACTTC.

The rearrangement uses TRBV27 and TRBJ2-2; TRBD1 is a possible D gene (6 bases). CDR3 length: 18 residues. Looked up from germline, CDR1 is MNHEY and CDR2 is SMNVEV (reference sequence). Trimming took 3 bases from V and 0 from J, leaving 17 bases between them. The CDR3 region has the DNA TGTGCCAGCAGTTTTTCACGACCCGGGACATCGAACACCGGGGAGCTGTTTTTT. Its translation: CASSFSRPGTSNTGELFF.

The chain is built from TRBV19 and TRBJ2-4; possible D gene TRBD1, 6 bases. The CDR3 totals 14 residues. Germline lookup yields CDR1 LNHDA and CDR2 SQIVND (reference sequence). V lost 5 bases and J 6 bases, leaving 14 bases between the germline ends. The CDR3 reads CASSHPGVLNIQYF. The CDR3 coding sequence is TGTGCCAGTAGTCATCCAGGGGTTTTAAACATTCAGTACTTC.

The V and J genes are TRBV29-1 and TRBJ1-3, with D possibly matching TRBD1 (5 bases). The ends were cut back, 6 bases at V and 0 bases at J, with 9 bases in the middle. Germline CDR1 reads SQVTM; CDR2 reads ANQGSEA. The CDR3 length is 13 residues. The chain's CDR3 is CSVGRDSGNTIYF. For the CDR3, the DNA is TGCAGCGTCGGCAGGGACTCTGGAAACACCATATATTTT.

The rearrangement uses TRBV5-1 and TRBJ1-2, with 11 bases aligning to TRBD1. J was trimmed by 4 bases and V by 0 bases; bases with no gene match: 5. This CDR3 contains 16 residues. The germline gives CDR1 SGHRS, CDR2 YFSETQ. CDR3 DNA: TGCGCCAGCAGCTTGGGTTTCGGGACAGGGGGCTATGGCTACACCTTC. Translating gives CASSLGFGTGGYGYTF. The variable domain in full, completed from reference TRBV5-1 and TRBJ1-2, reads KAGVTQTPRYLIKTRGQQVTLSCSPISGHRSVSWYQQTPGQGLQFLFEYFSETQRNKGNFPGRFSGRQFSNSRSEMNVSTLELGDSALYLCASSLGFGTGGYGYTFGSGTRLTVV.

In its sample, this clone was seen once. V is TRBV27 and J is TRBJ2-6; TRBD1 agrees at 8 bases. V shed 7 bases and J 2 bases; nucleotides not matched to a gene: 10. CDR1 and CDR2 (germline): MNHEY, SMNVEV (reference sequence). The CDR3 sequence is 17 residues long. In DNA form, the CDR3 reads TGTGCCAGCACCGCGACAGGGGTGCTAACTGGGGCCAACGTCCTGACTTTC. Protein: CASTATGVLTGANVLTF.

A single count supports this clone. This rearrangement joins TRBV5-1 to TRBJ2-7, with D possibly being TRBD2 (6 bases). Germline V gene lookup returns CDR1 SGHRS and CDR2 YFSETQ. This CDR3 region has 16 residues. Trimming stripped 1 base from V and 6 bases from J, with 20 bases between. Here the CDR3 reads CASSLRMQGVGGEQYF. CDR3 nucleotide sequence: TGCGCCAGCAGCTTGAGAATGCAGGGTGTGGGGGGCGAGCAGTACTTC.

The V gene is TRBV7-3, the J gene TRBJ1-1; D not resolved. Germline CDR1 and CDR2: SGHTA and FQGTGA. Trimming cost V 1 base and J 7 bases, with 10 bases left between them. There are 13 residues in the CDR3. The CDR3 DNA reads as TGTGCCAGCAGCTTAAGTCCACCGGATGAAGCTTTCTTT. Amino acids: CASSLSPPDEAFF.

The count of this clone is one. This chain uses TRBV4-1 with TRBJ2-7; the D gene is possibly TRBD2 (6 bases). Germline CDR1 reads MGHRA; CDR2 reads YSYEKL. The V end was cut by 4 bases, the J end by 3 bases, with 19 bases between. The CDR3 loop spans 16 amino acids. The DNA of the CDR3 is TGCGCCAGCAGCCTGACCCAGGGTCCGCGGGACTACGAGCAGTACTTC. This sequence encodes CASSLTQGPRDYEQYF.

This clone was counted once. The V and J genes are TRBV6-1 and TRBJ2-5, with D unresolved. The CDR3 is 11 amino acids. V was pared by 7 bases and J by 5 bases, with 8 bases between. Germline CDR1 MNHNS, CDR2 SASEGT. In DNA, the CDR3 is TGTGCCAGCAATCAGGAGGAGACCCAGTACTTC. Its translation is CASNQEETQYF.

The chain combines TRBV5-1 with TRBJ1-3; TRBD1 is a possible D gene (6 bases). Germline loops: CDR1 SGHRS, CDR2 YFSETQ. The length of the CDR3 is 17 residues. With 0 bases removed from V and 0 bases from J, the gap between germline ends came to 13 bases. The CDR3 DNA reads TGCGCCAGCAGCTTGGGGGCCGACAGGTTCTCTGGAAACACCATATATTTT. Amino acids: CASSLGADRFSGNTIYF.

This chain joins TRBV19 and TRBJ2-2; 7 bases align to TRBD2. The length of the CDR3 is 16 residues. CDR1 is LNHDA, CDR2 SQIVND, per germline (reference sequence). V shed 7 bases, J shed 6 bases, and the junction held 14 bases outside the gene matches. CDR3 in DNA: TGTGCCAGTACAAAGGGAGGCGGGAGAGTTGCCGGGGAGCTGTTTTTT. This translates into CASTKGGGRVAGELFF.

The CDR3 protein is CASSAGTGSFGEQFF. CDR3 DNA: TGTGCCAGCAGCGCCGGGACAGGGTCGTTCGGTGAGCAGTTCTTC. The chain has TRBV9 and TRBJ2-1; 9 bases align to TRBD1. Germline loops: CDR1 SGDLS, CDR2 YYNGEE. V lost 3 bases to trimming and J lost 9 bases; unmatched junction nucleotides: 10. The CDR3 length is 15 residues.

The rearrangement links TRBV27 to TRBJ1-3; the D is unclear. The ends were cut back, 7 bases at V and 4 bases at J, with 8 bases in the middle. The CDR3 spans 12 residues. The germline V gene has CDR1 MNHEY and CDR2 SMNVEV (reference sequence). CDR3 in amino acids: CASMGGGNTIYF. Written as DNA, the CDR3 is TGTGCCAGCATGGGCGGGGGAAACACCATATATTTT.